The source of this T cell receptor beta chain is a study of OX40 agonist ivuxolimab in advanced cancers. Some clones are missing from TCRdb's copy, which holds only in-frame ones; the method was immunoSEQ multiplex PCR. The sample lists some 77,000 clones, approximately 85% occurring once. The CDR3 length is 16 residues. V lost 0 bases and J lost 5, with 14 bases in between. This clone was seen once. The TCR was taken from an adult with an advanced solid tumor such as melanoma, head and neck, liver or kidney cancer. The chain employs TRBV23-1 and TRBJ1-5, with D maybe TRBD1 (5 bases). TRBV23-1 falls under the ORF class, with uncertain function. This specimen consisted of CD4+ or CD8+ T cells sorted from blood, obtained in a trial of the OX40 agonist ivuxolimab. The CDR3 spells CASSQSTGTFYQPQHF. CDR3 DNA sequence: TGCGCCAGCAGTCAATCCACGGGGACCTTTTATCAGCCCCAGCATTTT.